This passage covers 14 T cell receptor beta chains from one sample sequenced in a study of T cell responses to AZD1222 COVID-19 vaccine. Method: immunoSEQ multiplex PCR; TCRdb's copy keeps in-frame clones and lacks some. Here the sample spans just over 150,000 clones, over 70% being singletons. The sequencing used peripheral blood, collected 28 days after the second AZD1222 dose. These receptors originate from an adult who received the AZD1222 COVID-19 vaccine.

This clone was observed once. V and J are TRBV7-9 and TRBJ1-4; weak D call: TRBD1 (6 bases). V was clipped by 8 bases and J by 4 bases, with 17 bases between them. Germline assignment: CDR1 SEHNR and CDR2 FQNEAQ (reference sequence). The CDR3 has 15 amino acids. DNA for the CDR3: TGTGCCAGCGAGCCGACCGGGGGCCTTAATGAAAAACTGTTTTTT. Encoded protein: CASEPTGGLNEKLFF. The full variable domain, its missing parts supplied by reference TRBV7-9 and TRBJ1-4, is DTGVSQNPRHKITKRGQNVTFRCDPISEHNRLYWYRQTLGQGPEFLTYFQNEAQLEKSRLLSDRFSAERPKGSFSTLEIQRTEQGDSAMYLCASEPTGGLNEKLFFGSGTQLSVL.

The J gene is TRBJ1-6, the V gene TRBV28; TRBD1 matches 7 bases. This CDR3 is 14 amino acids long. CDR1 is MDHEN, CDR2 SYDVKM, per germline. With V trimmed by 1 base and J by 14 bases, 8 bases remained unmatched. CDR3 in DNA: TGTGCCAGCAGTTTATCGGGCCAGGGACAGACCCTCCACTTT. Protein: CASSLSGQGQTLHF.

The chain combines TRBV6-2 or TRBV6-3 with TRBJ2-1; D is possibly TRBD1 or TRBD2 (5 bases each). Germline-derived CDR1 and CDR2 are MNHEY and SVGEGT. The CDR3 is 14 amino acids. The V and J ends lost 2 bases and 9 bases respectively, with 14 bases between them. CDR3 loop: CASSYQGPLGEQFF. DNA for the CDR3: TGTGCCAGCAGTTACCAGGGACCCCTCGGTGAGCAGTTCTTC.

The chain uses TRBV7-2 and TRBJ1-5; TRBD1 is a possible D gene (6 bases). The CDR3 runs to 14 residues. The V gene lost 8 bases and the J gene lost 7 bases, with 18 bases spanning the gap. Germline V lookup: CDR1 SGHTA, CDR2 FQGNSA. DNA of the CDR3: TGTGCCAGCGGGGAAGGGGCGAGGGGGCAGCCCCAGCATTTT. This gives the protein CASGEGARGQPQHF.

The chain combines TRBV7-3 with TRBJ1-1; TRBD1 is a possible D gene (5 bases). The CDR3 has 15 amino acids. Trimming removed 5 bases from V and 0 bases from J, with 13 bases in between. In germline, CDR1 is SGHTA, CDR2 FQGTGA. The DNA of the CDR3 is TGTGCCAGCAGCCCCCAGGGAGGAGTGAACACTGAAGCTTTCTTT. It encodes CASSPQGGVNTEAFF.

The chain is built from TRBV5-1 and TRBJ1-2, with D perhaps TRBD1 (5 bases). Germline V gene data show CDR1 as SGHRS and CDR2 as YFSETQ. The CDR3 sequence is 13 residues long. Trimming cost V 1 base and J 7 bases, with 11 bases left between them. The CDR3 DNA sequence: TGCGCCAGCAGCTTGTGGCAGGGAGGTGGCTACACCTTC. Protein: CASSLWQGGGYTF.

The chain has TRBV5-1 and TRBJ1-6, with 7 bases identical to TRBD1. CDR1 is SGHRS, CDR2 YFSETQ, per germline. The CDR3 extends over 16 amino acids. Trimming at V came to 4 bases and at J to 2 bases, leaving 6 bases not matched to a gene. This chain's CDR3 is CASSPTGSTYNSPLHF. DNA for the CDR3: TGCGCCAGCAGCCCGACAGGGTCCACCTATAATTCACCCCTCCACTTT.

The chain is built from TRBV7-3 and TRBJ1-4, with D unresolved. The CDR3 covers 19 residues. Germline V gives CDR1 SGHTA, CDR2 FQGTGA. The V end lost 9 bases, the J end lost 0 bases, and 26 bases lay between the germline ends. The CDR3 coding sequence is TGTGCCAGTCCACACCGCCAGGCGGACGAGAGAGCAACTAATGAAAAACTGTTTTTT. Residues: CASPHRQADERATNEKLFF.

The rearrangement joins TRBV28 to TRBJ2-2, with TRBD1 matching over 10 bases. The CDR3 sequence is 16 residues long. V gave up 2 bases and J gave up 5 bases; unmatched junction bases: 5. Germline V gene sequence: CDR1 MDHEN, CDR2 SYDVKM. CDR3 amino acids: CASSLQGQGMTGELFF. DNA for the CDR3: TGTGCCAGCAGTTTACAGGGACAGGGGATGACCGGGGAGCTGTTTTTT.

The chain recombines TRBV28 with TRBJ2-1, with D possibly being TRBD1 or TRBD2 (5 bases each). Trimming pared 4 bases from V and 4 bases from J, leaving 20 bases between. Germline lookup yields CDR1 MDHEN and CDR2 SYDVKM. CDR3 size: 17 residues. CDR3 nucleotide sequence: TGTGCCAGCAGTTCACAACCTCCGGGACCTATTTACAATGAGCAGTTCTTC. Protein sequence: CASSSQPPGPIYNEQFF. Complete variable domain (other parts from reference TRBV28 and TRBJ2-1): DVKVTQSSRYLVKRTGEKVFLECVQDMDHENMFWYRQDPGLGLRLIYFSYDVKMKEKGDIPEGYSVSREKKERFSLILESASTNQTSMYLCASSSQPPGPIYNEQFFGPGTRLTVL.

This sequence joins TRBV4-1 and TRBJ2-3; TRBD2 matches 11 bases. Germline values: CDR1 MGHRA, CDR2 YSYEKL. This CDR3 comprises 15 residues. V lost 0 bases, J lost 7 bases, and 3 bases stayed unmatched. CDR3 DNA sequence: TGCGCCAGCAGCCAAGAAACTAGCGGGAGAAATACGCAGTATTTT. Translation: CASSQETSGRNTQYF.

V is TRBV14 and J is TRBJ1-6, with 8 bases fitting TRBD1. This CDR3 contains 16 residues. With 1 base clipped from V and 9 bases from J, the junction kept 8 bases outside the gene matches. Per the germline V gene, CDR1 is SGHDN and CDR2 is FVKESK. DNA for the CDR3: TGTGCCAGCAGCCAAGTAGGACAGGGATCTCGTTCACCCCTCCACTTT. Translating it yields CASSQVGQGSRSPLHF.

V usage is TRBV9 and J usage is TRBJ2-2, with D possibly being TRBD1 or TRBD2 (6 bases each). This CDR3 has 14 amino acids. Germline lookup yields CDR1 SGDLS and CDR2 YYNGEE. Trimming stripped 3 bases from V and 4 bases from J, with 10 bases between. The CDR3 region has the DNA TGTGCCAGCAGCGAGGGGGGCCTCACCGGGGAGCTGTTTTTT. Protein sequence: CASSEGGLTGELFF.

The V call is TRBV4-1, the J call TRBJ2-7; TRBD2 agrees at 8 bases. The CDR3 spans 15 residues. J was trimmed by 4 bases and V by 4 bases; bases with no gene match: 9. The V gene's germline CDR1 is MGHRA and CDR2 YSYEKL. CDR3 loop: CASSPTGTRGYEQYF. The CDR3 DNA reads TGCGCCAGCAGCCCCACCGGGACTAGAGGTTACGAGCAGTACTTC.